The 13 T cell receptor beta chains given below trace back to one sample, sequenced in a study of T cell responses to AZD1222 COVID-19 vaccine. The repertoire was sequenced with immunoSEQ multiplex PCR; TCRdb's copy has only in-frame clones and lacks some. This sample yields 120,000 to 150,000 clones, of which just over 85% are seen a single time; about 5.4% belongs to the top ten. Sequenced material: peripheral blood, taken 28 days after the second AZD1222 dose. Receptor source: an adult who received the AZD1222 COVID-19 vaccine.

The CDR3 protein is CASSLTGASDYGYTF. The CDR3 DNA reads TGTGCCAGCAGTTTAACGGGGGCCTCTGACTATGGCTACACCTTC. The V gene is TRBV28, the J gene TRBJ1-2; D might be TRBD1 (6 bases). The CDR3 has 15 residues. From germline, CDR1 is MDHEN and CDR2 SYDVKM. Trimming cost V 2 bases and J 3 bases, with 13 bases left between them.

This chain joins TRBV25-1 and TRBJ2-7; no clear D. The CDR3 length is 14 residues. V dropped 3 bases and J dropped 1 base, with 10 bases sitting between them. CDR1 MGHDK and CDR2 SYGVNS come from the germline V gene. The CDR3 DNA reads TGTGCCAGCAGTGACACGACAATTTCCTACGAGCAGTACTTC. This gives the protein CASSDTTISYEQYF.

V is TRBV5-5 and J is TRBJ2-3; D might be TRBD1 (6 bases). The CDR3 is 15 residues long. Trimming shortened V by 4 bases and J by 2 bases, and 14 bases separated the two germline ends. In germline, CDR1 is SGHKS, CDR2 YYEKEE (reference sequence). As DNA, the CDR3 is TGTGCCAGCAGCCCGGGACATGACCCCACAGATACGCAGTATTTT. It codes for CASSPGHDPTDTQYF.

The chain has TRBV19 and TRBJ1-1, with D possibly being TRBD1 (5 bases). The germline gives CDR1 LNHDA, CDR2 SQIVND (reference sequence). The length of the CDR3 is 13 residues. Trimming pared 5 bases from V and 4 bases from J, leaving 11 bases between. The CDR3 loop reads CASSGRGFTEAFF. In DNA, the CDR3 is TGTGCCAGTAGTGGGAGGGGATTCACTGAAGCTTTCTTT.

The chain joins TRBV12-3 or TRBV12-4 to TRBJ1-4; D gene ambiguous. Trimming removed 5 bases from V and 7 bases from J, with 5 bases in between. The CDR3 contains 11 residues. The CDR3, as DNA: TGTGCCAGCAGTCCCGCTGAAAAACTGTTTTTT. This translates into CASSPAEKLFF.

CDR3 protein: CASSYPEVTDTQYF. In DNA form, the CDR3 reads TGTGCCAGCAGTTACCCGGAGGTCACAGATACGCAGTATTTT. The V and J genes are TRBV6-5 and TRBJ2-3; maybe TRBD2 (5 bases). This CDR3 region has 14 residues. The V gene's germline CDR1 is MNHEY and CDR2 SVGAGI. V gave up 2 bases and J gave up 2 bases, with 8 bases separating them.

This chain joins TRBV19 and TRBJ1-3, with 7 positions matching TRBD1. This CDR3 comprises 15 residues. V lost 4 bases and J lost 4; bases outside the gene matches: 7. Germline V gives CDR1 LNHDA, CDR2 SQIVND (reference sequence). The CDR3, as DNA: TGTGCCAGTAGTAGGACAGGCCTCGGCGGAAACACCATATATTTT. Protein product: CASSRTGLGGNTIYF. Combining the CDR3 with reference TRBV19 and TRBJ1-3 gives the whole variable domain DGGITQSPKYLFRKEGQNVTLSCEQNLNHDAMYWYRQDPGQGLRLIYYSQIVNDFQKGDIAEGYSVSREKKESFPLTVTSAQKNPTAFYLCASSRTGLGGNTIYFGEGSWLTVV.

This rearrangement joins TRBV19 to TRBJ1-2; tentative D call: TRBD1 (5 bases). Germline assignment: CDR1 LNHDA and CDR2 SQIVND (reference sequence). The CDR3 is made up of 15 amino acids. The ends were cut back, 0 bases at V and 7 bases at J, with 15 bases in the middle. In DNA form, the CDR3 reads TGTGCCAGTAGTATAGAGCAGGGCAACGTTCTTGGCTACACCTTC. Amino acids: CASSIEQGNVLGYTF.

The rearrangement uses TRBV28 and TRBJ2-7; the D gene is possibly TRBD2 (7 bases). Germline V gene sequence: CDR1 MDHEN, CDR2 SYDVKM. Between the trimmed V and J ends, which lost 8 bases and 2 bases, there was a span of 16 bases. The CDR3 is made up of 14 amino acids. Here the CDR3 reads CASWGGGETYEQYF. The CDR3 coding sequence is TGTGCCAGCTGGGGGGGCGGGGAGACCTACGAGCAGTACTTC.

This rearrangement joins TRBV14 to TRBJ2-1; D uncertain. There are 15 residues in the CDR3. Germline CDR1 and CDR2: SGHDN and FVKESK. V was cut by 1 base and J by 0 bases, with 7 bases left in between. CDR3 coding DNA: TGTGCCAGCAGCCAAGTTAGAAACTCCTACAATGAGCAGTTCTTC. Translation gives CASSQVRNSYNEQFF.

A single count supports this clone. The rearrangement links TRBV6-5 to TRBJ1-3, with 7 positions matching TRBD1. Losses at the gene ends were 6 bases for V and 2 bases for J; bases not matched to a gene: 7. Germline V gives CDR1 MNHEY, CDR2 SVGAGI. This CDR3 has 15 amino acids. DNA for the CDR3: TGTGCCAGCAGCCGACAGGGTAGAACTGGAAACACCATATATTTT. It specifies CASSRQGRTGNTIYF.

This sequence joins TRBV7-2 and TRBJ1-4; no clear D gene. Trimming cost V 2 bases and J 7 bases, with 5 bases left between them. CDR1 is SGHTA, CDR2 FQGNSA, per germline. The CDR3 length is 12 residues. CDR3 residues: CASSLLSEKLFF. The CDR3 DNA follows: TGTGCCAGCAGCTTATTGAGTGAAAAACTGTTTTTT.

The chain employs TRBV19 and TRBJ1-2; D uncertain. This CDR3 is 12 amino acids long. Trimming cost V 4 bases and J 6 bases, with 9 bases left between them. Looked up from germline, CDR1 is LNHDA and CDR2 is SQIVND (reference sequence). DNA for the CDR3: TGTGCCAGTAGTAAACGGACGGATGGCTACACCTTC. This translates into CASSKRTDGYTF.